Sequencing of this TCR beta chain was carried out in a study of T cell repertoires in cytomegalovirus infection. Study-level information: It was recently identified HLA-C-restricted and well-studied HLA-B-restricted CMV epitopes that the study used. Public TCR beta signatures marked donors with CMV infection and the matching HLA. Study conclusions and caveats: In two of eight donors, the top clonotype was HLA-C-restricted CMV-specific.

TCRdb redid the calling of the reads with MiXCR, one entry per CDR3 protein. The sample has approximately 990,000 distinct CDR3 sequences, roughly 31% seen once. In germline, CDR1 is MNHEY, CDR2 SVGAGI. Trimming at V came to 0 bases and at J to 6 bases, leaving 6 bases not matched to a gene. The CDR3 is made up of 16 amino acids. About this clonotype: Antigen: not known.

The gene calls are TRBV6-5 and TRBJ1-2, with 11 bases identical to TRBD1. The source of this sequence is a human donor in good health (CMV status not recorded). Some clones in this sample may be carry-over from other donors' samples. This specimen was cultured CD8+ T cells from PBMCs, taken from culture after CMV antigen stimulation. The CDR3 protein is CASSYSGGQGVHGYTF. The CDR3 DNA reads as TGTGCCAGCAGTTACTCCGGGGGACAGGGGGTTCATGGCTACACCTTC.